The clone carrying this T cell receptor beta chain was seen only a few times. This CDR3 is 14 amino acids long. Germline V gene lookup returns CDR1 MDHEN and CDR2 SYDVKM. Trimming shortened V by 7 bases and J by 0 bases, and 7 bases separated the two germline ends. TCRdb redid the calling of the RT-PCR reads with MiXCR, one entry per CDR3 protein. The table has around 200,000 distinct CDR3 sequences, 38% seen once. This sample is part of a study of patients and donors after allogeneic stem cell transplantation. This chain links TRBV28 with TRBJ1-6; D is unclear. Sequenced sample: blood, either unsorted or a sorted T cell fraction (not recorded which). The TCR sequence derives from a human donor who was either an allogeneic HSCT recipient or a stem cell or donor lymphocyte infusion donor (not recorded which). It is not recorded whose cells these are; they may come from a transplant donor. This chain's CDR3 is CASNGGSYNSPLHF. CDR3 bases: TGTGCCAGCAATGGCGGCTCCTATAATTCACCCCTCCACTTT.